The 25 T cell receptor beta chains in this list originate from one sample, sequenced in a study of T cell repertoires in cytomegalovirus infection. Each CDR3 protein is one row after TCRdb ran MiXCR on the reads. Of hundreds of thousands of distinct CDR3 sequences in the sample, about 11% are singletons; the top ten hold roughly 10%. The sequenced sample was PBMCs. The receptors come from a human donor in good health (CMV status not recorded). Some clones in this sample may be carry-over from other donors' samples.

This clonotype has at least ten counts. This chain links TRBV28 with TRBJ2-1, with D perhaps TRBD1 (6 bases). CDR1 and CDR2 (germline): MDHEN, SYDVKM. Trimming took 5 bases from V and 7 from J, leaving 18 bases between them. This CDR3 comprises 15 residues. The CDR3 bases are TGTGCCAGCAGTCCACAGGGACGTCTGATGAATGAGCAGTTCTTC. Its translation: CASSPQGRLMNEQFF.

At least ten counts were recorded for this clonotype. The chain joins TRBV11-2 to TRBJ2-3; possibly TRBD1 for D (7 bases). This CDR3 is 16 amino acids long. Germline assignment: CDR1 SGHAT and CDR2 FQNNGV. V was pared by 5 bases and J by 3 bases, with 18 bases between. The CDR3 is CASSRPSGGRTDTQYF. CDR3 sequence (DNA): TGTGCCAGCAGCCGCCCTTCAGGGGGGAGAACAGATACGCAGTATTTT.

About this clonotype: This may arise from a read error, as a much more abundant clone is one base away. The rearrangement uses TRBV7-4 and TRBJ1-3; no reliable D call. CDR1 SGHVT and CDR2 SQSDAQ come from the germline V gene. This CDR3 is 15 amino acids long. This CDR3 is CASSRSETGGNTINF. The DNA of the CDR3 is TGTGCCAGCAGCCGCTCCGAGACGGGCGGAAACACCATAAATTTT. Drawing the rest from reference TRBV7-4 and TRBJ1-3, the complete variable domain is GAGVSQSPRYKVAKRGRDVALRCDSISGHVTLYWYRQTLGQGSEVLTYSQSDAQRDKSGRPSGRFSAERPERSVSTLKIQRTEQGDSAVYLCASSRSETGGNTINFGEGSWLTVV.

This clonotype came up many times. The chain uses TRBV7-8 and TRBJ2-1, with a tentative D call TRBD1 (6 bases). The CDR3 sequence is 14 residues long. Trimming left V 5 bases short and J 5 bases short, with 13 bases between. The germline gives CDR1 SGHVS, CDR2 FQNEAQ. The CDR3 DNA reads TGTGCCAGCAGCCTCCTGGGGGCGAACAATGAGCAGTTCTTC. Translating gives CASSLLGANNEQFF.

This clonotype appeared many times. V usage is TRBV20-1 and J usage is TRBJ1-2; possibly TRBD1 for D (6 bases). CDR1 and CDR2 from the germline V gene are DFQATT and SNEGSKA (reference sequence). The germline V and J ends were trimmed by 5 bases and 13 bases, with 23 bases remaining between them. The CDR3 has 13 amino acids. Here the CDR3 DNA reads TGCAGTGCTGGACAGCCCGGAGCGGGCCACTCCACCTTC. It encodes CSAGQPGAGHSTF.

This clonotype was detected ten times or more. V is TRBV7-6 and J is TRBJ1-2; TRBD1 aligns across 8 bases. The CDR3 runs to 16 residues. CDR1 and CDR2 (germline): SGHVS, FNYEAQ. V was pared by 1 base and J by 3 bases, with 7 bases of the junction left unmatched. The CDR3 DNA sequence: TGTGCCAGCAGCTTAGGGACCCCAGGGGGCGACTATGGCTACACCTTC. Translated, it gives CASSLGTPGGDYGYTF.

This clonotype was detected ten times or more. The chain recombines TRBV7-9 with TRBJ2-1; TRBD2 agrees at 11 bases. The CDR3 is made up of 19 amino acids. V lost 5 bases to trimming and J lost 0 bases; unmatched junction nucleotides: 12. The V gene's germline CDR1 is SEHNR and CDR2 FQNEAQ (reference sequence). The CDR3 loop reads CASSPLGLAGGGSYNEQFF. CDR3 coding DNA: TGTGCCAGCAGCCCATTGGGCCTAGCGGGAGGAGGCTCCTACAATGAGCAGTTCTTC.

A few counts support this clonotype. V gene TRBV24-1 combines with J gene TRBJ2-1, with D possibly matching TRBD2 (6 bases). The germline V gene has CDR1 KGHDR and CDR2 SFDVKD. CDR3 length: 16 amino acids. Trimming cost V 0 bases and J 6 bases, with 14 bases left between them. The CDR3 DNA follows: TGTGCCACCAGTGATTTGGTGGAGGGCTCGGGCAATGAGCAGTTCTTC. This codes for CATSDLVEGSGNEQFF.

V usage is TRBV18 and J usage is TRBJ2-1; TRBD2 matches 7 bases. V lost 3 bases, J lost 4 bases, and 6 bases stayed unmatched. The CDR3 consists of 15 residues. Germline CDR1 is KGHSH and CDR2 is LQKENI. CDR3 in DNA: TGTGCCAGCTCACCCTCACCGGGAGGTTACAATGAGCAGTTCTTC. Its translation: CASSPSPGGYNEQFF.

J is TRBJ1-2 and V is TRBV29-1; 10 bases are shared with TRBD1. The CDR3 loop spans 17 amino acids. Trimming took 5 bases from V and 8 from J; bases not matched to a gene: 20. Germline V gene lookup returns CDR1 SQVTM and CDR2 ANQGSEA. CDR3 bases: TGCAGCGTTCCCCTACCGGGACAGGGGCCCTCCCGGAGGGGCTACACCTTC. Amino acids: CSVPLPGQGPSRRGYTF.

This clonotype was observed a handful of times. The chain combines TRBV20-1 with TRBJ2-1; D might be TRBD2 (6 bases). The CDR3 consists of 16 residues. CDR1 and CDR2 (germline): DFQATT, SNEGSKA (reference sequence). V was clipped by 3 bases and J by 3 bases, with 18 bases between them. The CDR3 bases are TGCAGTGCTAGTTTTCGGAGGGCCCTTAACTACAATGAGCAGTTCTTC. This translates into CSASFRRALNYNEQFF.

The chain links TRBV6-2 or TRBV6-3 to TRBJ2-5, with D perhaps assigned TRBD1 or TRBD2 (5 bases each). The V and J ends lost 6 bases and 7 bases respectively, with 12 bases between them. Germline V gene data show CDR1 as MNHEY and CDR2 as SVGEGT. This CDR3 has 12 residues. The CDR3 DNA reads TGTGCCAGCAGCTGGGACGCCTCGACCCAGTACTTC. This gives the protein CASSWDASTQYF.

This clonotype appeared a few times. This chain connects TRBV12-3 or TRBV12-4 to TRBJ1-4; D uncertain. V was pared by 6 bases and J by 11 bases, with 16 bases between. The CDR3 sequence is 13 residues long. CDR3 bases: TGTGCCAGCAGATCTACGGGTAGAGGGAAACTGTTTTTT. Amino acid sequence: CASRSTGRGKLFF.

This clonotype has a count of ten or more. CDR3 amino acids: CASSLPRAIDLNPSYEQYF. CDR3 bases: TGTGCCAGCAGTTTACCTCGGGCCATAGATCTTAACCCCTCCTACGAGCAGTACTTC. The chain combines TRBV12-3 or TRBV12-4 with TRBJ2-7; no clear D. Trimming stripped 2 bases from V and 0 bases from J, with 23 bases between. The CDR3 is 19 amino acids.

This clonotype was recorded many times. This chain joins TRBV12-5 and TRBJ1-5; D may be TRBD1 (6 bases). Trimming shortened V by 2 bases and J by 7 bases, and 9 bases separated the two germline ends. The CDR3 is 13 amino acids. Germline CDR1 is LGHNT and CDR2 is FRNRAP. The CDR3 region has the DNA TGTGCTAGTGGTTTGAAGGGGGGCCAGCCCCAGCATTTT. Its protein product is CASGLKGGQPQHF.

This clonotype was seen repeatedly, ten times or more. This sequence joins TRBV24-1 and TRBJ1-5; D perhaps matches TRBD1 (6 bases). Per the germline V gene, CDR1 is KGHDR and CDR2 is SFDVKD. Trimming took 4 bases from V and 0 from J, leaving 18 bases between them. The CDR3 extends over 18 amino acids. The CDR3 protein is CATSEATGRSYSNQPQHF. DNA of the CDR3: TGTGCCACCAGTGAAGCAACAGGGCGATCCTATAGCAATCAGCCCCAGCATTTT.

The chain recombines TRBV5-5 with TRBJ2-7, with TRBD2 as a possible D gene (7 bases). The CDR3 consists of 14 residues. Between the trimmed V and J ends, which lost 4 bases and 1 base, there was a span of 12 bases. CDR1 is SGHKS, CDR2 YYEKEE, per germline (reference sequence). The CDR3 loop is CASSLRGASYEQYF. The DNA for the CDR3 is TGTGCCAGCAGCCTCCGGGGGGCATCCTACGAGCAGTACTTC.

The chain couples TRBV6-5 to TRBJ1-2; D is unclear. V was trimmed by 0 bases and J by 4 bases, leaving 12 bases between them. The CDR3 length is 15 residues. Germline V gene data show CDR1 as MNHEY and CDR2 as SVGAGI. The CDR3 sequence is CASSYSGQFSYGYTF. DNA for the CDR3: TGTGCCAGCAGTTACTCCGGGCAGTTCTCCTATGGCTACACCTTC.

This clonotype was observed many times. CDR3 sequence reads: CASSRDRDTYEQYF. As DNA, the CDR3 is TGTGCCAGCAGCAGGGACAGGGACACATACGAGCAGTACTTC. V gene TRBV11-1 combines with J gene TRBJ2-7; TRBD1 agrees at 9 bases. Germline assignment: CDR1 SGHAT and CDR2 FQDESV (reference sequence). CDR3 length: 14 amino acids. Trimming removed 5 bases from V and 4 bases from J; junction bases left unmatched: 6.

In its sample, this clonotype was seen a few times. The chain employs TRBV6-5 and TRBJ2-3; 7 bases match TRBD2. The CDR3 has 17 amino acids. The germline V gene encodes CDR1 MNHEY and CDR2 SVGAGI. Trimming cost V 4 bases and J 4 bases; bases outside gene matches: 14. Here the CDR3 DNA reads TGTGCCAGCAGTTCCCCCCTAGGGACGGCGGGGGCAGATACGCAGTATTTT. It specifies CASSSPLGTAGADTQYF.

This clonotype was observed many times. The CDR3 bases are TGTGCCAGCTCACCGAAGGACAGGGGGAACAGGTATGAGCAGTTCTTC. Encoded protein: CASSPKDRGNRYEQFF. V is TRBV18 and J is TRBJ2-1; 10 bases line up with TRBD1. This CDR3 has 16 amino acids. Trimming cost V 3 bases and J 8 bases; bases outside gene matches: 10. Germline V lookup: CDR1 KGHSH, CDR2 LQKENI.

This clonotype has only a few counts. CDR3 sequence (DNA): TGTGCCAGCAGATCGGACAGTAGCAATCAGCCCCAGCATTTT. Translating gives CASRSDSSNQPQHF. This chain joins TRBV5-5 and TRBJ1-5, with D perhaps matching TRBD1 (6 bases). This CDR3 comprises 14 residues. Trimming removed 5 bases from V and 0 bases from J, with 9 bases in between. Looked up from germline, CDR1 is SGHKS and CDR2 is YYEKEE (reference sequence).

This chain uses TRBV3-1 with TRBJ2-4, with TRBD2 identical over 10 bases. V was clipped by 8 bases and J by 8 bases; unmatched bases: 9. The length of the CDR3 is 14 residues. Germline CDR1 reads LGHDT; CDR2 reads YNNKEL (reference sequence). CDR3 sequence reads: CASALSGGADIQYF. For the CDR3, the DNA is TGTGCCAGCGCCTTAAGCGGGGGGGCTGACATTCAGTACTTC.

V is TRBV5-1 and J is TRBJ2-2, with D tentatively TRBD2 (5 bases). The V and J ends lost 5 bases and 13 bases respectively, with 18 bases between them. CDR1 is SGHRS, CDR2 YFSETQ, per germline. The CDR3 loop spans 13 amino acids. Here the CDR3 DNA reads TGCGCCAGCAGTACGGCTGAGTCCGGAGGGCTGTTTTTT. Translating it yields CASSTAESGGLFF. The variable domain in full, completed from reference TRBV5-1 and TRBJ2-2, reads KAGVTQTPRYLIKTRGQQVTLSCSPISGHRSVSWYQQTPGQGLQFLFEYFSETQRNKGNFPGRFSGRQFSNSRSEMNVSTLELGDSALYLCASSTAESGGLFFGEGSRLTVL.

This clonotype was seen many times. The chain uses TRBV20-1 and TRBJ2-1; 8 nucleotides match TRBD2. Germline loops: CDR1 DFQATT, CDR2 SNEGSKA (reference sequence). With V trimmed by 6 bases and J by 6 bases, 10 bases remained unmatched. This CDR3 spans 14 amino acids. The CDR3 coding sequence is TGCAGTGCCCCAGGCCGGGAGGGCCGCAATGAGCAGTTCTTC. Translation: CSAPGREGRNEQFF.